Below are 14 T cell receptor beta chains sequenced from a single sample in a study of early T cells in non-severe SARS-CoV-2 infection. TCRdb reprocessed the 5' RACE reads with MiXCR, giving one entry per CDR3 protein. The sample has about 97,000 distinct CDR3 sequences, approximately 10% seen once. This material consisted of whole blood, taken at baseline. These receptors were obtained from an adult who was a healthcare worker with PCR-confirmed SARS-CoV-2 infection or an uninfected control (not recorded which).

This clonotype was picked up many times. Here the CDR3 DNA reads TGTGCCAGCAGTTACTCCAGGGGCAACACTGAAGCTTTCTTT. Amino acids: CASSYSRGNTEAFF. The J gene is TRBJ1-1, the V gene TRBV6-6, with D possibly TRBD1 on 6 matching bases. Germline V lookup: CDR1 MNHNY, CDR2 SVGAGI (reference sequence). CDR3 size: 14 residues. V was shortened by 0 bases and J by 2 bases, with 7 bases between the two germline ends.

In this sample, this clonotype turned up many times. This chain links TRBV14 with TRBJ1-1; tentative D call: TRBD1 (5 bases). V was pared by 6 bases and J by 6 bases, with 20 bases between. Germline V gene data show CDR1 as SGHDN and CDR2 as FVKESK. The CDR3 extends over 15 amino acids. The CDR3 sequence: CASSQLRGSRAEAFF. CDR3 bases: TGTGCCAGCAGTCAGCTTCGGGGGAGTCGCGCTGAAGCTTTCTTT.

The chain combines TRBV6-5 with TRBJ1-1, with D uncertain. The CDR3 length is 15 residues. Germline V gene data show CDR1 as MNHEY and CDR2 as SVGAGI. V gave up 0 bases and J gave up 2 bases, with 10 bases separating them. CDR3 nucleotide sequence: TGTGCCAGCAGTTACTCCTGGACGGAAAACACTGAAGCTTTCTTT. Its translation is CASSYSWTENTEAFF.

The sample holds a few counts of this clonotype. The J gene is TRBJ2-7, the V gene TRBV4-2; D could derive from TRBD1 or TRBD2 (6 bases each). The CDR3 is made up of 15 amino acids. Between the trimmed V and J ends, which lost 1 base and 6 bases, there was a span of 16 bases. The germline V gene has CDR1 LGHNA and CDR2 YNFKEQ. CDR3 sequence reads: CASSQAEGGFFEQYF. In DNA, the CDR3 is TGTGCCAGCAGCCAAGCCGAGGGGGGCTTTTTCGAGCAGTACTTC.

This clonotype was seen at least ten times. This sequence joins TRBV4-1 and TRBJ2-7; 10 bases are shared with TRBD1. V lost 3 bases to trimming and J lost 2 bases; unmatched junction nucleotides: 4. The CDR3 is made up of 15 amino acids. Germline assignment: CDR1 MGHRA and CDR2 YSYEKL. CDR3 coding DNA: TGCGCCAGCAGCCAGGCCGGGACAGGGGCCTACGAGCAGTACTTC. Its protein is CASSQAGTGAYEQYF.

The rearrangement joins TRBV20-1 to TRBJ2-1; a possible D gene is TRBD1 (6 bases). The germline gives CDR1 DFQATT, CDR2 SNEGSKA (reference sequence). The V and J ends lost 2 bases and 7 bases respectively, with 6 bases between them. This CDR3 region has 11 residues. The CDR3 DNA sequence: TGCAGTGCTAGACAGGGGAATGAGCAGTTCTTC. Its protein product is CSARQGNEQFF.

The table lists this clonotype with many counts. The genes are TRBV11-2 and TRBJ1-3; no definite D call. The V gene lost 0 bases and the J gene lost 4 bases, with 7 bases spanning the gap. Germline CDR1 is SGHAT and CDR2 is FQNNGV. CDR3 length: 14 amino acids. CDR3 protein: CASSLDRPGNTIYF. In DNA, the CDR3 is TGTGCCAGCAGCTTAGACAGGCCCGGAAACACCATATATTTT.

The genes are TRBV7-3 and TRBJ2-1; no clear D. Trimming took 3 bases from V and 9 from J, leaving 12 bases between them. Germline V lookup: CDR1 SGHTA, CDR2 FQGTGA. This CDR3 has 13 residues. The CDR3 loop reads CASSLSVRGEQFF. The CDR3 region has the DNA TGTGCCAGCAGCTTGTCGGTGAGAGGTGAGCAGTTCTTC.

The J gene is TRBJ2-7, the V gene TRBV12-3 or TRBV12-4, with 12 nucleotides matching TRBD2. This CDR3 region has 15 residues. With 6 bases clipped from V and 3 bases from J, the junction kept 6 bases outside the gene matches. CDR3 region: CASSRRLAGVYEQYF. The CDR3 DNA follows: TGTGCCAGCAGCCGCCGACTAGCGGGAGTCTACGAGCAGTACTTC.

The sample holds a few counts of this clonotype. The chain couples TRBV4-2 to TRBJ1-2; D call uncertain. The CDR3 is made up of 11 amino acids. CDR1 and CDR2 (germline): LGHNA, YNFKEQ. Trimming took off 3 bases at V and 7 bases at J, with 6 bases between the two ends. For the CDR3, the DNA is TGTGCCAGCAGCCACGGGCCTGGCTACACCTTC. This sequence encodes CASSHGPGYTF.

Ten or more counts support this clonotype. This chain connects TRBV20-1 to TRBJ1-5; D perhaps matches TRBD1 (6 bases). This CDR3 region has 16 residues. V lost 0 bases, J lost 3 bases, and 15 bases lay in between. The germline V gene encodes CDR1 DFQATT and CDR2 SNEGSKA (reference sequence). The CDR3 region is CSARDRGGQFNQPQHF. CDR3 bases: TGCAGTGCTAGAGATCGGGGAGGACAGTTCAATCAGCCCCAGCATTTT.

This clonotype showed up just once. CDR3 in DNA: TGCGCCAGCAGCCAAGGGACAGGGGGCGAGAACACTGAAGCTTTCTTT. It translates to CASSQGTGGENTEAFF. The chain couples TRBV4-3 to TRBJ1-1, with TRBD1 matching over 11 bases. V was clipped by 1 base and J by 1 base; unmatched bases: 2. CDR1 is LGHNA, CDR2 YSLEER, per germline. This CDR3 has 16 amino acids.

This clonotype was seen only a few times. J is TRBJ1-2 and V is TRBV7-2; D is unresolved. Trimming shortened V by 5 bases and J by 0 bases, and 7 bases separated the two germline ends. Germline CDR1 SGHTA, CDR2 FQGNSA. The CDR3 is 13 amino acids. The CDR3 coding sequence is TGTGCCAGCAGCCGACAACCTAACTATGGCTACACCTTC. It translates to CASSRQPNYGYTF.

Note on this clonotype: One end of the junction does not line up with germline, which may come from a read error. The rearrangement joins TRBV28 to TRBJ2-7, with 13 bases lining up with TRBD2. This CDR3 contains 16 residues. Germline CDR1 is MDHEN and CDR2 is SYDVKM. The CDR3 loop is CANSAGLAGNAYEQYF. The CDR3 nucleotides are TGTGCCAACAGTGCGGGACTAGCGGGAAATGCCTACGAGCAGTACTTC.